The 28 T cell receptor beta chains below come from one sample, sequenced in a study of blood T cell repertoires in COVID-19. Profiling relied on immunoSEQ multiplex PCR, and the TCRdb table lists in-frame clones only, not all of them. The data hold under 450,000 clones, with over 75% observed a single time. The sequenced material came from PBMCs or T cells enriched from blood (not recorded which). The receptors come from a man aged 30 to 45 who had recovered from COVID-19.

V and J are TRBV7-8 and TRBJ1-6; D unclear. The CDR3 has 18 amino acids. The germline V gene encodes CDR1 SGHVS and CDR2 FQNEAQ. V dropped 5 bases and J dropped 7 bases, with 24 bases sitting between them. CDR3 sequence: CASSTSTRPFYSNSPLHF. The CDR3 DNA is TGTGCCAGCAGCACTAGCACCCGACCATTCTACTCCAATTCACCCCTCCACTTT.

The J gene is TRBJ2-5, the V gene TRBV7-7; 13 bases align to TRBD2. The junction had 8 bases not matched to a gene; V was cut back by 6 bases and J by 1 base. The CDR3 runs 17 residues. Per germline, CDR1 SSHAT and CDR2 FNYEAQ (reference sequence). This CDR3 is CASRAGLAGVSQETQYF. The CDR3 DNA reads as TGTGCCAGCAGAGCCGGACTAGCGGGGGTGAGCCAAGAGACCCAGTACTTC.

This chain connects TRBV12-3 or TRBV12-4 to TRBJ2-3; D ambiguous. The CDR3 is 13 residues long. V was trimmed by 5 bases and J by 2 bases, leaving 8 bases between them. The CDR3 DNA reads as TGTGCCAGCAGTCCAGGTCCCACAGATACGCAGTATTTT. It translates to CASSPGPTDTQYF.

Turning to this clone: The junction differs from germline at one of its ends, possibly a read error. The genes are TRBV7-7 and TRBJ1-2, with D tentatively TRBD1 (5 bases). Per the germline V gene, CDR1 is SSHAT and CDR2 is FNYEAQ (reference sequence). The CDR3 has 15 residues. The CDR3, as DNA: TGTGCTAGCAGCTTAAGGGGCCCTCTGTCCCCTGGCTACACCTTC. Residues: CASSLRGPLSPGYTF.

The V gene is TRBV11-2, the J gene TRBJ1-2; D may be TRBD1 (6 bases). V shed 3 bases and J shed 4 bases, with 12 bases lying between them. The CDR3 has 14 residues. Germline lookup yields CDR1 SGHAT and CDR2 FQNNGV. CDR3 bases: TGTGCCAGCAGCTTGGGCCAGGGGAGCTATGGCTACACCTTC. Its translation: CASSLGQGSYGYTF. The full variable domain, rest sourced from reference TRBV11-2 and TRBJ1-2, is EAGVAQSPRYKIIEKRQSVAFWCNPISGHATLYWYQQILGQGPKLLIQFQNNGVVDDSQLPKDRFSAERLKGVDSTLKIQPAKLEDSAVYLCASSLGQGSYGYTFGSGTRLTVV.

The genes are TRBV28 and TRBJ1-1; 7 bases agree with TRBD1. There are 14 residues in the CDR3. The trim removed 6 bases at V and 3 bases at J, leaving 7 bases unmatched. Germline CDR1 and CDR2: MDHEN and SYDVKM. CDR3 residues: CASRAQGWHTEAFF. The CDR3 region has the DNA TGTGCCAGCAGAGCACAGGGGTGGCACACTGAAGCTTTCTTT.

The chain links TRBV10-3 to TRBJ1-1, with D maybe TRBD1 (6 bases). Germline V gene lookup returns CDR1 ENHRY and CDR2 SYGVKD. The CDR3 runs 13 residues. V lost 10 bases, J lost 3 bases, and 15 bases lay in between. The DNA for the CDR3 is TGTGCCACAACAGGGAACCGAGACACTGAAGCTTTCTTT. This codes for CATTGNRDTEAFF.

This chain links TRBV4-1 with TRBJ1-2; TRBD1 aligns across 7 bases. After removal of 2 bases from V and 4 bases from J, the junction contained 7 bases not matched to a gene. Germline V CDR1 and CDR2: MGHRA, YSYEKL. CDR3 length: 15 residues. CDR3 sequence (DNA): TGCGCCAGCAGCCAACTACGGGACAGTTTCTATGGCTACACCTTC. Amino acid sequence: CASSQLRDSFYGYTF.

Only one count was recorded for this clone. Other nucleotide sequences in the sample specify the same CDR3. V and J are TRBV9 and TRBJ1-1; TRBD1 is a possible D gene (5 bases). Germline V gene sequence: CDR1 SGDLS, CDR2 YYNGEE. Trimming cost V 1 base and J 1 base, with 5 bases left between them. The CDR3 consists of 13 residues. DNA for the CDR3: TGTGCCAGCAGCGTAACAGGGAACACTGAAGCTTTCTTT. This translates into CASSVTGNTEAFF.

V gene TRBV2 combines with J gene TRBJ2-3; 7 bases are a match to TRBD2. Trimming took 2 bases from V and 4 from J; bases not matched to a gene: 6. Germline-derived CDR1 and CDR2 are SNHLY and FYNNEI. The CDR3 spans 15 residues. The CDR3 nucleotides are TGTGCCAGCAGTGAAAGTGGGGGGGACCCAGATACGCAGTATTTT. Its protein product is CASSESGGDPDTQYF.

The chain uses TRBV3-1 (or the pseudogene TRBV3-2) and TRBJ1-2; 10 bases line up with TRBD1. The germline V gene has CDR1 LGHDT and CDR2 YNNKEL (reference sequence). The CDR3 has 16 residues. The trim removed 2 bases at V and 7 bases at J, leaving 10 bases unmatched. The CDR3 bases are TGTGCCAGCAGCCAAAGCTCGGGTGGACAGGGGGTTGGCTACACCTTC. Translated: CASSQSSGGQGVGYTF.

This clone was counted once. The chain couples TRBV5-1 to TRBJ2-7; 9 positions match TRBD1. The germline CDR1 and CDR2 sequences are SGHRS and YFSETQ. V shed 3 bases and J 2 bases; nucleotides not matched to a gene: 6. This CDR3 contains 15 residues. CDR3 protein: CASSSGTGQTYEQYF. DNA of the CDR3: TGCGCCAGCAGCTCCGGGACAGGGCAAACCTACGAGCAGTACTTC.

The rearrangement links TRBV6-4 to TRBJ2-6; 10 nucleotides align to TRBD1. Germline trimming cut 0 bases from V and 4 bases from J; bases unmatched to any gene: 9. This CDR3 region has 19 residues. Germline CDR1 and CDR2: MRHNA and SNTAGT. The CDR3 DNA reads as TGTGCCAGCAGTGACTCTTCCGGGACAGGGGTCTCAGGGGCCAACGTCCTGACTTTC. Its protein product is CASSDSSGTGVSGANVLTF.

In nucleotides, the CDR3 is TGCGCCAGCAGCACGCCCCCGGGGGCCAGCGGGGGACTGTTTTTT. This codes for CASSTPPGASGGLFF. This chain joins TRBV10-2 and TRBJ1-4; TRBD1 might be the D (6 bases). This CDR3 is 15 amino acids long. V lost 6 bases and J lost 13, with 24 bases in between. Per the germline V gene, CDR1 is WSHSY and CDR2 is SAAADI.

This clone was seen only a few times. The chain carries TRBV3-1 (or the pseudogene TRBV3-2) and TRBJ1-2; maybe TRBD1 (5 bases). This CDR3 region has 15 residues. Germline V gene sequence: CDR1 LGHDT, CDR2 YNNKEL (reference sequence). Trimming took off 0 bases at V and 8 bases at J, with 16 bases between the two ends. The CDR3, as DNA: TGTGCCAGCAGCCAAGATCCGAGGCCAGGGAACGGCTACACCTTC. Protein sequence: CASSQDPRPGNGYTF.

V and J are TRBV5-1 and TRBJ1-1, with a possible D match to TRBD1 (6 bases). Trimming removed 0 bases from V and 4 bases from J, with 22 bases in between. The length of the CDR3 is 18 residues. Germline loops: CDR1 SGHRS, CDR2 YFSETQ. The DNA for the CDR3 is TGCGCCAGCAGCTTGGGGTGGAGGGGGGGGCGAGTCCCCACTGAAGCTTTCTTT. It codes for CASSLGWRGGRVPTEAFF.

The chain carries TRBV21-1 and TRBJ2-7; the table's D gene call, TRBD1, was not cross checked with the DNA. TRBV21-1 is flagged as a pseudogene. The CDR3 contains 16 residues. Written as DNA, the CDR3 is TGTGCCAGCAGCAAAGTTGACAGGCACAGCTCCTACGAGCAGTACTTC. Translated, it gives CASSKVDRHSSYEQYF.

V usage is TRBV5-1 and J usage is TRBJ2-3, with 14 positions matching TRBD2. Germline V CDR1 and CDR2: SGHRS, YFSETQ. V was pared by 0 bases and J by 3 bases, with 3 bases of the junction left unmatched. The CDR3 runs to 17 residues. CDR3 loop: CASSLGTSGGLTDTQYF. CDR3 sequence (DNA): TGCGCCAGCAGCTTGGGGACTAGCGGGGGGTTAACAGATACGCAGTATTTT. The full variable domain, in which reference TRBV5-1 and TRBJ2-3 provide the parts outside the CDR3, is KAGVTQTPRYLIKTRGQQVTLSCSPISGHRSVSWYQQTPGQGLQFLFEYFSETQRNKGNFPGRFSGRQFSNSRSEMNVSTLELGDSALYLCASSLGTSGGLTDTQYFGPGTRLTVL.

The gene calls are TRBV10-3 and TRBJ1-1; 9 bases are shared with TRBD1. The length of the CDR3 is 14 residues. In germline, CDR1 is ENHRY, CDR2 SYGVKD. The ends lost 5 bases at V and 4 bases at J; junction bases unmatched: 5. CDR3 bases: TGTGCCATCAGTTCCGGGACAGGGAGCACTGAAGCTTTCTTT. Amino acid sequence: CAISSGTGSTEAFF.

This sequence joins TRBV6-5 and TRBJ1-6; D not resolved. V shed 5 bases and J shed 7 bases, with 6 bases lying between them. The germline V gene encodes CDR1 MNHEY and CDR2 SVGAGI. The CDR3 totals 12 residues. The CDR3 region is CASSTQNSPLHF. For the CDR3, the DNA is TGTGCCAGCAGTACCCAGAATTCACCCCTCCACTTT.

This clone has more than one count but fewer than ten. The chain recombines TRBV4-2 with TRBJ2-7; D is possibly TRBD1 (6 bases). The CDR3 covers 14 residues. Germline V gene data show CDR1 as LGHNA and CDR2 as YNFKEQ. Trimming left V 2 bases short and J 4 bases short, with 12 bases between. CDR3: CASSQPGQIYEQYF. The DNA of the CDR3 is TGTGCCAGCAGCCAACCGGGACAAATATACGAGCAGTACTTC.

The V and J genes are TRBV7-9 and TRBJ1-1; D perhaps matches TRBD1 (5 bases). Germline V gene lookup returns CDR1 SEHNR and CDR2 FQNEAQ (reference sequence). The ends were cut back, 5 bases at V and 7 bases at J, with 20 bases in the middle. The length of the CDR3 is 15 residues. CDR3 region: CASSLSGGGVDEAFF. Written as DNA, the CDR3 is TGTGCCAGCAGCCTCTCGGGGGGAGGGGTTGATGAAGCTTTCTTT.

As to this clone: Other nucleotide sequences from this sample produce the same CDR3. This sequence joins TRBV5-1 and TRBJ1-3; TRBD1 matches at 8 bases. Trimming at V came to 3 bases and at J to 4 bases, leaving 3 bases not matched to a gene. Germline CDR1 and CDR2: SGHRS and YFSETQ. This CDR3 spans 14 amino acids. The chain's CDR3 is CASSSQGAGNTIYF. In DNA form, the CDR3 reads TGCGCCAGCAGCTCGCAGGGGGCAGGAAACACCATATATTTT.

The rearrangement links TRBV7-9 to TRBJ2-7; D is perhaps TRBD2 (6 bases). Germline V gene data show CDR1 as SEHNR and CDR2 as FQNEAQ (reference sequence). The V end lost 4 bases, the J end lost 3 bases, and 13 bases lay between the germline ends. The CDR3 totals 14 residues. The CDR3 loop reads CASSSPGRGYEQYF. The DNA of the CDR3 is TGTGCCAGCAGCTCCCCCGGGAGAGGCTACGAGCAGTACTTC.

The V and J genes are TRBV30 and TRBJ1-1; no clear D gene. Trimming took off 0 bases at V and 11 bases at J, with 13 bases between the two ends. CDR3 length: 12 amino acids. Germline values: CDR1 GTSNPN, CDR2 SVGIG (reference sequence). DNA for the CDR3: TGTGCCTGGAGTGTAGGCGGCGCGGCGGCTTTCTTT. Translating gives CAWSVGGAAAFF.

The chain has TRBV9 and TRBJ1-4; 8 bases map to TRBD1. After removal of 4 bases from V and 4 bases from J, the junction contained 15 bases not matched to a gene. CDR3 length: 18 amino acids. Germline V gives CDR1 SGDLS, CDR2 YYNGEE. The CDR3 coding sequence is TGTGCCAGCAGCCCCCAAGGACAGGGAACAGGGATTAATGAAAAACTGTTTTTT. It is translated as CASSPQGQGTGINEKLFF.

V and J are TRBV6-5 and TRBJ1-1; 8 nucleotides line up with TRBD1. CDR1 and CDR2 (germline): MNHEY, SVGAGI. V shed 2 bases, J shed 10 bases, and the junction held 6 bases outside the gene matches. The CDR3 sequence is 13 residues long. The CDR3 protein is CASSYRGQGRAFF. For the CDR3, the DNA is TGTGCCAGCAGTTACCGAGGACAGGGTCGAGCTTTCTTT.

This clone was seen just once. This chain connects TRBV3-1 (or the pseudogene TRBV3-2) to TRBJ1-1, with 7 bases that match TRBD1. Trimming at V came to 3 bases and at J to 10 bases, leaving 8 bases not matched to a gene. Looked up from germline, CDR1 is LGHDT and CDR2 is YNNKEL (reference sequence). The CDR3 totals 13 residues. The CDR3 sequence: CASSQGTAVRAFF. The DNA of the CDR3 is TGTGCCAGCAGCCAGGGGACAGCCGTTCGAGCTTTCTTT.